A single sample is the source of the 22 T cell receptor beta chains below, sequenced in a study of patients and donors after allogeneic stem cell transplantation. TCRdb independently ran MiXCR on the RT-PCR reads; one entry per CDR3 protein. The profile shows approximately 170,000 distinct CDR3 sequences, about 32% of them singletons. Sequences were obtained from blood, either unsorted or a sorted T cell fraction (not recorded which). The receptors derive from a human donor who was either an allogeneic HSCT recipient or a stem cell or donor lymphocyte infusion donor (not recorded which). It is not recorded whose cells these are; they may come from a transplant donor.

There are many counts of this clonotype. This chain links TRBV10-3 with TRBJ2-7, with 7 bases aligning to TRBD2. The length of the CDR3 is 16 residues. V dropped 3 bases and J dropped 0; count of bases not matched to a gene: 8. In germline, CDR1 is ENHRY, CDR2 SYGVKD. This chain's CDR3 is CAISDGVAGVSYEQYF. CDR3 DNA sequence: TGTGCCATCAGTGACGGTGTGGCGGGAGTCTCCTACGAGCAGTACTTC.

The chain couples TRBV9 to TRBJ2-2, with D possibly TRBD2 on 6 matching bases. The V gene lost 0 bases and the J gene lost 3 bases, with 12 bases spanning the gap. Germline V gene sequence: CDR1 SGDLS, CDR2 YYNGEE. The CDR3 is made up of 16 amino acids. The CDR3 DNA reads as TGTGCCAGCAGCGTAGGAAGCGGGCGGGACACCGGGGAGCTGTTTTTT. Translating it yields CASSVGSGRDTGELFF.

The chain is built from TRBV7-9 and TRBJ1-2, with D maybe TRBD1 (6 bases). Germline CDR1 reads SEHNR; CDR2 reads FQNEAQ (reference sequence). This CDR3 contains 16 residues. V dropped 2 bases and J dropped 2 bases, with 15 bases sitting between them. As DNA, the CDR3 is TGTGCCAGCAGCTTACCCCGGATAGGGGGAAACTATGGCTACACCTTC. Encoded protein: CASSLPRIGGNYGYTF.

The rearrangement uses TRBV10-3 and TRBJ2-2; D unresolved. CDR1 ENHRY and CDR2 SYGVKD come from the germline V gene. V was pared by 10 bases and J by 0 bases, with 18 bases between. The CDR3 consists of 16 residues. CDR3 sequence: CASKGPGSANTGELFF. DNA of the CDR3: TGTGCCAGCAAGGGTCCGGGTTCCGCGAACACCGGGGAGCTGTTTTTT.

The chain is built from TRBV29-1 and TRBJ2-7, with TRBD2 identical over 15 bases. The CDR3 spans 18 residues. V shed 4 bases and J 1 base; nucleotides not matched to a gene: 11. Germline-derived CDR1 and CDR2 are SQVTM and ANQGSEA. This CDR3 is CSVGSLGLAGGGSYEQYF. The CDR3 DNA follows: TGCAGCGTTGGGAGTTTGGGACTAGCGGGAGGTGGTTCCTACGAGCAGTACTTC.

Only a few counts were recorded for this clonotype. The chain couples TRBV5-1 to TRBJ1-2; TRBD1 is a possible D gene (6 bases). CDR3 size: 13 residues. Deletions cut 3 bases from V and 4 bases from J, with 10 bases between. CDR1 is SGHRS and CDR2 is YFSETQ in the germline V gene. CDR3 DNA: TGCGCCAGCAGCTGGGACAACCCCTATGGCTACACCTTC. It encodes CASSWDNPYGYTF.

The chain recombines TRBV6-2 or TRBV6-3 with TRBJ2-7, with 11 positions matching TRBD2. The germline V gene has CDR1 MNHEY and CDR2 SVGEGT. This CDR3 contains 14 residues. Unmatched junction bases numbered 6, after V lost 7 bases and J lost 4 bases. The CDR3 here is CASKIAGGIYEQYF. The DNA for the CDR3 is TGTGCCAGCAAGATAGCGGGAGGGATTTACGAGCAGTACTTC.

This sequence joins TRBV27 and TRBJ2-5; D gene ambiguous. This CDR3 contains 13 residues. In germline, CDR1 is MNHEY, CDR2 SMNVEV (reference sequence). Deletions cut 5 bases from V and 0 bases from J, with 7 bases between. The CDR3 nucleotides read TGTGCCAGCAGTCAAATCAACCAAGAGACCCAGTACTTC. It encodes CASSQINQETQYF.

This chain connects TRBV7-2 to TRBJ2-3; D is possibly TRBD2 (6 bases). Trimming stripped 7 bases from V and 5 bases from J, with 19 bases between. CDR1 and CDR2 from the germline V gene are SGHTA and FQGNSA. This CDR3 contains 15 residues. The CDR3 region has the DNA TGTGCCAGCACCCTTAACGGAGGGTCAGGAGATACGCAGTATTTT. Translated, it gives CASTLNGGSGDTQYF.

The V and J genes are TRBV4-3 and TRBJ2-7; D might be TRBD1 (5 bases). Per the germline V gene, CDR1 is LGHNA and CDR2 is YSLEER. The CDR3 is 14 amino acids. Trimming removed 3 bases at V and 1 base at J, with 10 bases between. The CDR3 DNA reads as TGCGCCAGCAGCCACGCAACAGGATCCTACGAGCAGTACTTC. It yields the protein CASSHATGSYEQYF.

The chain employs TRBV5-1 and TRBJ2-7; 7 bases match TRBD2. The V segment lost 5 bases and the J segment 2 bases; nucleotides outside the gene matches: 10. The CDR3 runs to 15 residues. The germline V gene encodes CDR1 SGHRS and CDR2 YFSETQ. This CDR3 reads CASRSAGAGTYEQYF. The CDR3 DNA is TGCGCCAGCAGATCTGCGGGAGCGGGGACCTACGAGCAGTACTTC.

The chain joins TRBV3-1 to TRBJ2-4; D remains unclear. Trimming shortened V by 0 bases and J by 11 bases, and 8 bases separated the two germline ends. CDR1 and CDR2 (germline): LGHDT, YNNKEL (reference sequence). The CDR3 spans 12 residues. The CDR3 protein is CASSQESPVQYF. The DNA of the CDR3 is TGTGCCAGCAGCCAAGAAAGTCCGGTTCAGTACTTC.

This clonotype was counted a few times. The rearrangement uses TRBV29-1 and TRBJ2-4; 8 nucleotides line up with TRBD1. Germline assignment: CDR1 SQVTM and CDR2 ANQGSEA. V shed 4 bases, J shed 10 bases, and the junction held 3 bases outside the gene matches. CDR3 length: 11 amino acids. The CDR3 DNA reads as TGCAGCGTTGGGACAGGGAATATTCAGTACTTC. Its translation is CSVGTGNIQYF.

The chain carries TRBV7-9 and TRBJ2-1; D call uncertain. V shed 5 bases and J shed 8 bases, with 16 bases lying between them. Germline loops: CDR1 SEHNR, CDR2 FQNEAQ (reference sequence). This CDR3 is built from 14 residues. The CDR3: CASSPFGPADEQFF. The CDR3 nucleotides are TGTGCCAGCAGCCCTTTCGGGCCGGCGGATGAGCAGTTCTTC.

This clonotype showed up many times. The DNA for the CDR3 is TGTGCCAGCAGTTCCCAAGGAGGGTGGCGACATGAGCAGTTCTTC. Its protein product is CASSSQGGWRHEQFF. The rearrangement links TRBV12-3 or TRBV12-4 to TRBJ2-1; possibly TRBD2 for D (6 bases). There are 15 residues in the CDR3. V dropped 4 bases and J dropped 8 bases, with 18 bases sitting between them.

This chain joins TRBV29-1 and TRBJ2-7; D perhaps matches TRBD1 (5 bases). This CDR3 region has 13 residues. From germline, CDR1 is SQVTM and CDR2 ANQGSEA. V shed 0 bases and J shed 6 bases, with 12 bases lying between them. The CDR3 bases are TGCAGCGTTGAAGATAAGGGGTTCGGCGAGCAGTACTTC. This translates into CSVEDKGFGEQYF.

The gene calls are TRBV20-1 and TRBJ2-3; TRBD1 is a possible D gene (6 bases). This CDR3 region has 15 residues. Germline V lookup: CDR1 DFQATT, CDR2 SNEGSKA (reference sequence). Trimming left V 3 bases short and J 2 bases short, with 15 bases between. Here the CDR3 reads CSARFPRGDTDTQYF. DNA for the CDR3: TGCAGTGCTAGGTTCCCCAGGGGCGACACAGATACGCAGTATTTT.

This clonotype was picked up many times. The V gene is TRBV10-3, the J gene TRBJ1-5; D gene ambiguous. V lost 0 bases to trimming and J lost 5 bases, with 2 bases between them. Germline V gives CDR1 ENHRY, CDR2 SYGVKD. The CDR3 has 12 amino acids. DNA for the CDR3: TGTGCCATCAGTGAGTCGGATCAGCCCCAGCATTTT. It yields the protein CAISESDQPQHF.

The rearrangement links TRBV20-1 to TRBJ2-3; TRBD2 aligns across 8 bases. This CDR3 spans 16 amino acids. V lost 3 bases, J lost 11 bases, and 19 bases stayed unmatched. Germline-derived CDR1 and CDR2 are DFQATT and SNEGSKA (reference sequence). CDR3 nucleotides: TGCAGTGCTAGGGGGCCGGGACTAGTCCAAGTAGGAGGGCAGTATTTT. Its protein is CSARGPGLVQVGGQYF.

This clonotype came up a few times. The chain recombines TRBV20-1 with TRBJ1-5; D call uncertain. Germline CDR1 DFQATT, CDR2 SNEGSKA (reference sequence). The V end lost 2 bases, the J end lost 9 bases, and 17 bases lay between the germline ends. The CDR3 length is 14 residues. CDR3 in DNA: TGCAGTGCTAGACCAATAGGTGCTCGGGGGCCCCAGCATTTT. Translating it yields CSARPIGARGPQHF.

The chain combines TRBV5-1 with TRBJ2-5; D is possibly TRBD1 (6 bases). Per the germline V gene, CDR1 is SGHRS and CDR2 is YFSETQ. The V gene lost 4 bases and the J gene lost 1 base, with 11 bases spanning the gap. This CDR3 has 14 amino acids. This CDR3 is CASSGGTSQETQYF. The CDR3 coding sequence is TGCGCCAGCAGCGGTGGGACATCCCAAGAGACCCAGTACTTC.

The CDR3 region is CASSQGRWFNEQFF. Here the CDR3 DNA reads TGTGCCAGCAGCCAAGGGCGATGGTTTAATGAGCAGTTCTTC. This chain links TRBV7-9 with TRBJ2-1; no reliable D call. V was cut by 5 bases and J by 7 bases, with 15 bases left in between. The CDR3 is 14 amino acids. Germline V lookup: CDR1 SEHNR, CDR2 FQNEAQ (reference sequence).